This is a list of T cell receptor beta chains from one sample in a study of CD4 T cells in relation to SARS-CoV-2 and coronaviruses. Generated by immunoSEQ multiplex PCR, the TCRdb table keeps only in-frame clones and is missing some. Of just under 30,000 clones listed, around 72% are singletons. No antigen has been identified for these receptors. Sequenced material: CD4+ T cells from PBMCs, cultured in vitro. Every receptor here comes from a human donor in good health. The CDR3 runs from the conserved cysteine through the conserved F or W. The D gene is left open where the match is weak. Only part of the rows carry a size: once, few, many, or a class if the clone is expanded.

clone size	V gene	D gene	J gene	CDR3 DNA	CDR3 protein
.	TRBV2	.	TRBJ1-4	TGTGCCACCGGGGCTAATGAAAAACTGTTTTTT	CATGANEKLFF
.	TRBV3-1/TRBV3-2	.	TRBJ1-6	TGTGCCAGCAGCCAGGGGGGCGCAGGGGCCCTCCACTTT	CASSQGGAGALHF
.	TRBV6-5	.	TRBJ1-1	TGTGCCAGCAGCGGACGGTGGGGTACTGAAGCTTTCTTT	CASSGRWGTEAFF
few	TRBV6-5	.	TRBJ1-1	TGTGCCAGCAGTTACTCTAGAACGGGAACTGAAGCTTTCTTT	CASSYSRTGTEAFF
.	TRBV7-2	TRBD2	TRBJ2-5	TGTGCCAGCAGCTTTAGCGGGGGGGCCGAGGAGACCCAGTACTTC	CASSFSGGAEETQYF
.	TRBV5-6	.	TRBJ2-2	TGTGCCAGCAGCTTGACCGGTGCCATATACACCGGGGAGCTGTTTTTT	CASSLTGAIYTGELFF
.	TRBV18	.	TRBJ2-7	TGTGCCAGCTCACCAGCCCCTTTGAGGGAGCAGTACTTC	CASSPAPLREQYF
.	TRBV27	.	TRBJ2-2	TGTGCCAGCAGTTCACAGGGGACTATCAACACCGGGGAGCTGTTTTTT	CASSSQGTINTGELFF
.	TRBV30	.	TRBJ1-2	TGTGCCTGGGTAGAACAGGGCTTCGCCTATGGCTACACCTTC	CAWVEQGFAYGYTF
.	TRBV5-4	TRBD2	TRBJ2-3	TGTGCCAGCAGCTTCGGGGGGTTTGGCACAGATACGCAGTATTTT	CASSFGGFGTDTQYF
once	TRBV12-3/TRBV12-4	TRBD1	TRBJ2-7	TGTGCCAGCAGTTTTTCAGGGGGCCTCGAGCAGTACTTC	CASSFSGGLEQYF
.	TRBV28	.	TRBJ1-1	TGTGCCAGCAGCACCGGGACATACAACACTGAAGCTTTCTTT	CASSTGTYNTEAFF
.	TRBV6-2/TRBV6-3	TRBD1	TRBJ1-2	TGTGCCAGCAGTACCTCCGGGACAGGGTCCCTCATCTCCTATGGCTACACCTTC	CASSTSGTGSLISYGYTF
.	TRBV3-1/TRBV3-2	.	TRBJ1-2	TGTGCCAGCAGCCCGGACTGGACTCCCGATGGCTACACCTTC	CASSPDWTPDGYTF